Only a few counts were recorded for the clone carrying this T cell receptor beta chain. The antigen is not known. The sample comes from a study of T-cell memory formation after mild COVID-19. Regarding the study as a whole: CD4+ contracting clones were mainly CM and EM; CD8+ ones, EMRA.

Employing constant-segment primers, 5'RACE generated TCR alpha and TCR beta cDNA libraries bearing sample barcodes and UMIs. TCRdb analysed the 5' RACE reads with MiXCR anew, one entry per CDR3 protein. This table holds roughly 320,000 distinct CDR3 sequences, under 30% found once. Specimen: PBMCs or a T cell subset sorted from them (not recorded which). This TCR was sampled from an adult woman who had mild COVID-19 (a few samples of this study predate the infection). Cell type and time point are not known.

The CDR3 spells CASSLLGGGDTQYF. For the CDR3, the DNA is TGTGCCAGCAGCTTGCTCGGCGGGGGAGATACGCAGTATTTT. V usage is TRBV7-9 and J usage is TRBJ2-3; 7 nucleotides agree with TRBD2. CDR1 SEHNR and CDR2 FQNEAQ come from the germline V gene (reference sequence). The V gene end was trimmed by 3 bases and the J gene end by 5 bases; junction bases not matched to a gene: 5. This CDR3 region has 14 residues.